This section outlines one T cell receptor (beta chain) sequence together with its context. The antigen remains unidentified. Generated by immunoSEQ multiplex PCR, the TCRdb table keeps only in-frame clones and is missing some. The sample holds about 68,000 clones, about 63% seen once. This sample was included in a study of cytotoxic CD8 clonotypes in ibrutinib-treated CLL. V was clipped by 6 bases and J by 1 base, with 10 bases between them. This CDR3 region has 15 residues. Germline CDR1 reads SNHLY; CDR2 reads FYNNEI. Study-level results: Age-matched healthy donor levels were exceeded by baseline clonality, which tracked circulating CD8+ T-cell counts.

This clonotype was obtained from a human donor with chronic lymphocytic leukemia. The material was PBMCs, obtained after 12 months of ibrutinib treatment. This chain links TRBV2 with TRBJ2-6, with D perhaps matching TRBD2 (6 bases). The CDR3 protein is CASRGGASGANVLTF. The CDR3, as DNA: TGTGCCAGCAGGGGAGGTGCATCTGGGGCCAACGTCCTGACTTTC.